The present entry profiles one T cell receptor beta chain with its context. Its matching antigen is unknown. Of the isolated RNA, all was reverse transcribed, and so the sequenced material was expressed TCRB transcripts. Repertoires were generated with immunoSEQ multiplex PCR, while TCRdb's copy carries only in-frame clones and drops some. The data contain 160,000 or so clones, approximately 10% of them singletons. The record originates from a study of beta chain features in type 1 diabetes. Overall study: Similarity in age, gender and cell yields was seen between patients and healthy donors.

Study outcomes and limitations: Fewer insertions but more deletions were seen at VDJ junctions in type 1 diabetes patients. The study found moderately but significantly shorter TCRB CDR3s in all four CD4+ subsets of Type 1 diabetes patients.

The sequence derives from a woman in her twenties or thirties with type 1 diabetes. Sequenced material: central memory CD4+ T cells from blood.

The CDR3 protein is CASRGQGTNYGYTF. CDR3 nucleotides: TGTGCCAGCAGAGGACAGGGAACTAACTATGGCTACACCTTC. The chain couples TRBV6-1 to TRBJ1-2; 8 bases match TRBD1. This CDR3 contains 14 residues. The V and J ends lost 6 bases and 0 bases, in that order; junction bases with no gene match: 3. Germline V gene data show CDR1 as MNHNS and CDR2 as SASEGT.